The rows below give T cell receptor beta chains drawn from one sample of a study of cytomegalovirus exposure and HLA in healthy donors. Sequencing used immunoSEQ multiplex PCR; TCRdb keeps in-frame clones, though not all of them. This table holds 150,000 to 200,000 clones, roughly 76% found once. Sequenced material: PBMCs. These receptors were obtained from a man in his forties or fifties in good health and CMV-seropositive. CDR3s include the opening cysteine and the closing phenylalanine or tryptophan. A D gene is named only where the DNA matches it firmly. Some rows mark clone size as missing; the rest say once, few, many or name a class of expanded clone.

D gene: .
V gene: TRBV29-1
J gene: TRBJ2-1
clone size: .
CDR3 protein: CSVDMYNEQFF
CDR3 DNA: TGCAGCGTTGATATGTACAATGAGCAGTTCTTC

D gene: TRBD1
V gene: TRBV4-3
J gene: TRBJ2-7
clone size: .
CDR3 protein: CASSPRDSSYEQYF
CDR3 DNA: TGCGCCAGCAGCCCCCGGGACAGTTCCTACGAGCAGTACTTC

D gene: TRBD2
V gene: TRBV6-4
J gene: TRBJ2-1
clone size: few
CDR3 protein: CASLAGKRNEQFF
CDR3 DNA: TGTGCCAGTCTAGCGGGGAAAAGAAATGAGCAGTTCTTC

D gene: TRBD1
V gene: TRBV18
J gene: TRBJ2-7
clone size: .
CDR3 protein: CASSTGGRGSYEQYF
CDR3 DNA: TGTGCCAGCTCAACAGGGGGCAGGGGCTCCTACGAGCAGTACTTC

D gene: .
V gene: TRBV11-2
J gene: TRBJ1-2
clone size: .
CDR3 protein: CASSLGRLNYGYTF
CDR3 DNA: TGTGCCAGCAGCTTGGGCCGGCTGAACTATGGCTACACCTTC

D gene: TRBD2
V gene: TRBV4-3
J gene: TRBJ2-2
clone size: once
CDR3 protein: CASSQSAGGPIGGELFF
CDR3 DNA: TGCGCCAGCAGCCAATCAGCGGGGGGGCCAATTGGCGGGGAGCTGTTTTTT

D gene: .
V gene: TRBV7-2
J gene: TRBJ1-5
clone size: .
CDR3 protein: CASSLEGVPGQPQHF
CDR3 DNA: TGTGCCAGCAGCTTAGAAGGGGTCCCAGGGCAGCCCCAGCATTTT

D gene: .
V gene: TRBV7-9
J gene: TRBJ2-7
clone size: once
CDR3 protein: CATWETGTPGEQYF
CDR3 DNA: TGTGCCACTTGGGAGACGGGAACCCCGGGCGAGCAGTACTTC

D gene: TRBD2
V gene: TRBV14
J gene: TRBJ2-1
clone size: few
CDR3 protein: CASSQTSGGAVNEQFF
CDR3 DNA: TGTGCCAGCAGCCAGACTAGCGGGGGGGCGGTCAATGAGCAGTTCTTC

D gene: TRBD2
V gene: TRBV6-5
J gene: TRBJ2-1
clone size: .
CDR3 protein: CASSYSAGGYYNEQFF
CDR3 DNA: TGTGCCAGCAGTTACTCGGCGGGGGGCTATTACAATGAGCAGTTCTTC

D gene: .
V gene: TRBV18
J gene: TRBJ1-1
clone size: few
CDR3 protein: CASSPRQVENTEAFF
CDR3 DNA: TGTGCCAGCTCACCCCGACAGGTTGAGAACACTGAAGCTTTCTTT

D gene: TRBD1
V gene: TRBV12-5
J gene: TRBJ1-5
clone size: .
CDR3 protein: CASGLDTGGGQPQHF
CDR3 DNA: TGTGCTAGTGGTTTGGACACAGGGGGCGGGCAGCCCCAGCATTTT

D gene: .
V gene: TRBV6-6
J gene: TRBJ2-2
clone size: .
CDR3 protein: CASSRGRNTGELFF
CDR3 DNA: TGTGCCAGCAGCCGGGGAAGGAACACCGGGGAGCTGTTTTTT